A selection of T cell receptor beta chains follows, all from one sample in a study of blood T cell repertoires in COVID-19. The table came from immunoSEQ multiplex PCR; TCRdb's copy has only in-frame clones and leaves some out. The profile shows 250,000 or so clones, 65% to 85% of them singletons. Sequenced: peripheral blood. The receptor set was obtained from a woman aged 40 to 49 who had recovered from COVID-19. Each CDR3 is given with its conserved first and last residue. A D gene is named only where the DNA matches it firmly. A row's size may be missing; if present it is once, few, many or a size class.

D: TRBD1; J: TRBJ2-1; V: TRBV13; size: once; DNA: TGTGCCAGCAGCCCCCGGGACAGGAGGTCCAATGAGCAGTTCTTC; CDR3: CASSPRDRRSNEQFF
D: TRBD2; J: TRBJ2-3; V: TRBV7-9; size: .; DNA: TGTGCCAGCAGCCGGACTAGCCGCGGCACAGATACGCAGTATTTT; CDR3: CASSRTSRGTDTQYF
D: TRBD2; J: TRBJ2-3; V: TRBV5-1; size: .; DNA: TGCGCCAGCAGCCTTAGCGGGGTAGGCACAGATACGCAGTATTTT; CDR3: CASSLSGVGTDTQYF
D: TRBD1; J: TRBJ2-4; V: TRBV25-1; size: .; DNA: TGTGCCAGCAGTGGGGACAGGGGCGGTAGGAACATTCAGTACTTC; CDR3: CASSGDRGGRNIQYF
D: .; J: TRBJ1-5; V: TRBV3-1/TRBV3-2; size: .; DNA: TGTGCCAGCAGCCAAGACCAGGGGCGGCAGCCCCAGCATTTT; CDR3: CASSQDQGRQPQHF
D: .; J: TRBJ1-6; V: TRBV28; size: .; DNA: TGTGCCAGCAGTTTTCGGGTCAGCTATTCACCCCTCCACTTT; CDR3: CASSFRVSYSPLHF
D: .; J: TRBJ1-4; V: TRBV4-1; size: .; DNA: TGCGCCAGCAGCCAAGGCGTAGATGAAAAACTGTTTTTT; CDR3: CASSQGVDEKLFF
D: .; J: TRBJ1-1; V: TRBV7-2; size: .; DNA: TGTGCCAGCAGCTTACTACAGGGCTATTCTGAAGCTTTCTTT; CDR3: CASSLLQGYSEAFF
D: TRBD1; J: TRBJ2-5; V: TRBV7-6; size: .; DNA: TGTGCCAGCAGCTTTTATAAGACCGGGACAGGGGTTCTCGAGACCCAGTACTTC; CDR3: CASSFYKTGTGVLETQYF
D: TRBD1; J: TRBJ2-2; V: TRBV27; size: .; DNA: TGTGCCAGCACCCCGGGACAGCTCGTTCCCGGGGAGCTGTTTTTT; CDR3: CASTPGQLVPGELFF
D: .; J: TRBJ1-6; V: TRBV7-2; size: few; DNA: TGTGCCAGCAGCTTAGAACTAGGCTCACCCCTCCACTTT; CDR3: CASSLELGSPLHF
D: TRBD1; J: TRBJ2-7; V: TRBV6-5; size: .; DNA: TGTGCCAGCAGTAGAGGGACAGCCTCCTACGAGCAGTACTTC; CDR3: CASSRGTASYEQYF
D: .; J: TRBJ1-4; V: TRBV11-2; size: few; DNA: TGTGCCAGCAGCCGGGGGGCGGTTGGGGAAAAACTGTTTTTT; CDR3: CASSRGAVGEKLFF
D: .; J: TRBJ2-5; V: TRBV7-9; size: .; DNA: TGTGCCAGCAGCCAGGCGGCAGGGCTTCCAGTGGGGACCCAGTACTTC; CDR3: CASSQAAGLPVGTQYF
D: TRBD1; J: TRBJ2-7; V: TRBV19; size: .; DNA: TGTGCCAGTAGTAATACAAACAGGGGGACGAACGAGCAGTACTTC; CDR3: CASSNTNRGTNEQYF
D: .; J: TRBJ1-1; V: TRBV7-9; size: .; DNA: TGTGCCAGCAGGGGATGGGGGGGAGTAACGACTGAAGCTTTCTTT; CDR3: CASRGWGGVTTEAFF
D: .; J: TRBJ2-7; V: TRBV3-1/TRBV3-2; size: once; DNA: TGTGCCAGCAGCCAAGCAGGGTACGAGCAGTACTTC; CDR3: CASSQAGYEQYF
D: TRBD1; J: TRBJ1-1; V: TRBV11-3; size: once; DNA: TGTGCCAGCAGCTTCAACCGACAGGGACGGACTGAAGCTTTCTTT; CDR3: CASSFNRQGRTEAFF
D: TRBD2; J: TRBJ2-1; V: TRBV28; size: .; DNA: TGTGCCAGCAGTTTATGGCCGGGACTAGCGGGGGTCAGCTCCTACAATGAGCAGTTCTTC; CDR3: CASSLWPGLAGVSSYNEQFF
D: TRBD2; J: TRBJ2-5; V: TRBV2; size: .; DNA: TGTGCCAGCAGGGGGGGGGAGACCCAGTACTTC; CDR3: CASRGGETQYF
D: .; J: TRBJ1-4; V: TRBV9; size: once; DNA: TGTGCCAGCAGCGCCACGGGACTTCGCAATGAAAAACTGTTTTTT; CDR3: CASSATGLRNEKLFF
D: TRBD1; J: TRBJ2-7; V: TRBV19; size: .; DNA: TGTGCCAGTAGTCCCCGGGACAGGCAACGGGAGCAGTACTTC; CDR3: CASSPRDRQREQYF
D: TRBD1; J: TRBJ2-1; V: TRBV5-1; size: .; DNA: TGCGCCAGCAGCCTCCGACAGGGGCCTAACAATGAGCAGTTCTTC; CDR3: CASSLRQGPNNEQFF
D: .; J: TRBJ2-7; V: TRBV18; size: .; DNA: TGTGCCAGCTCACCACCCAACTCCTACGAGCAGTACTTC; CDR3: CASSPPNSYEQYF
D: TRBD1; J: TRBJ2-6; V: TRBV6-6; size: few; DNA: TGTGCCAGCAGTCCTCGATGGACAGGCAGCTCTGGGGCCAACGTCCTGACTTTC; CDR3: CASSPRWTGSSGANVLTF
D: TRBD1; J: TRBJ2-4; V: TRBV7-2; size: .; DNA: TGTGCCAGCAGCCCCGGGACAGGGTTTTTATTTCAGTACTTC; CDR3: CASSPGTGFLFQYF
D: TRBD2; J: TRBJ2-1; V: TRBV28; size: .; DNA: TGTGCCAGCAGTTTTCTAGCGGTTACTAGACCAAATGAGCAGTTCTTC; CDR3: CASSFLAVTRPNEQFF
D: TRBD1; J: TRBJ1-1; V: TRBV27; size: .; DNA: TGTGCCAGCAGTCTTACAGGGGCGGGTACTGAAGCTTTCTTT; CDR3: CASSLTGAGTEAFF
D: .; J: TRBJ1-4; V: TRBV30; size: .; DNA: TGTGCCTGGAGCGATTCAAGGAGCCGCCTACCGATTGAAAAACTGTTTTTT; CDR3: CAWSDSRSRLPIEKLFF
D: TRBD2; J: TRBJ2-3; V: TRBV5-1; size: .; DNA: TGCGCCAGCAGCAGGACTAGCGGGGGGGCCGGTGTAGATACGCAGTATTTT; CDR3: CASSRTSGGAGVDTQYF
D: TRBD2; J: TRBJ2-3; V: TRBV5-6; size: .; DNA: TGTGCCAGCAGCTTGGTACTAGCGGTAAGCACAGATACGCAGTATTTT; CDR3: CASSLVLAVSTDTQYF
D: .; J: TRBJ2-3; V: TRBV21-1; size: .; DNA: TGTGCCAGCAGCAAAAGGGGGCGGGGCACAGATACGCAGTATTTT; CDR3: CASSKRGRGTDTQYF
D: .; J: TRBJ2-7; V: TRBV6-1; size: .; DNA: TGTGCCAGCAGTGAAGGCGGCTACGAGCAGTACTTC; CDR3: CASSEGGYEQYF
D: .; J: TRBJ1-2; V: TRBV20-1; size: .; DNA: TGCAGTGCTAGACATAACTATGGCTACACCTTC; CDR3: CSARHNYGYTF
D: .; J: TRBJ1-1; V: TRBV7-2; size: .; DNA: TGTGCCAGCAGCTTAGCCAGGGAAGCTTTCTTT; CDR3: CASSLAREAFF
D: TRBD1; J: TRBJ1-1; V: TRBV12-3/TRBV12-4; size: few; DNA: TGTGCCAGCAGTATCAGGGGGCACACTGAAGCTTTCTTT; CDR3: CASSIRGHTEAFF
D: TRBD1; J: TRBJ1-4; V: TRBV29-1; size: .; DNA: TGCAGCGCCTACTTTCCCAGGGGGCGCGGGGAAAAACTGTTTTTT; CDR3: CSAYFPRGRGEKLFF
D: .; J: TRBJ2-7; V: TRBV28; size: .; DNA: TGTGCCAGCAGTTTACTCGGGGTATCAACCTACGAGCAGTACTTC; CDR3: CASSLLGVSTYEQYF
D: TRBD2; J: TRBJ2-7; V: TRBV27; size: .; DNA: TGTGCCAGCAGCTCCCGGGAGGGCTACGAGCAGTACTTC; CDR3: CASSSREGYEQYF
D: .; J: TRBJ1-3; V: TRBV10-3; size: .; DNA: TGTGCCATCAGTGTGCGGACAGCTGGAAACACCATATATTTT; CDR3: CAISVRTAGNTIYF
D: TRBD1; J: TRBJ2-5; V: TRBV5-1; size: few; DNA: TGCGCCAGCAGCAGGACAGGGAATCGGGAGACCCAGTACTTC; CDR3: CASSRTGNRETQYF